The present T cell receptor (beta chain) was sequenced within a study of T cell changes during pregnancy in multiple sclerosis (dated by TCRdb to about 2019). With respect to the entire study: In women with multiple sclerosis, the researchers looked at how the T cell repertoire shifted as pregnancy progressed.

Libraries came from the immunoSEQ multiplex PCR assay. TCRdb retrieved this table from immuneACCESS and kept in-frame rearrangements only. Not all clones are present; in checked studies, unresolved V genes account for under half, and no reason is known for the remainder. The sample has 70,000 to 95,000 clones on record, just under 95% of them singletons. Roughly 4.5% of the sample lies in the top ten. As regards this clone: Its antigen remains undetermined. It has no much larger one-base neighbor in the sample; base qualities were not kept.

The CDR3 numbers 14 residues from cysteine through phenylalanine. Only the CDR3 region is kept as DNA, spanning 42 bases read in frame from base 1. CDR1 SEHNR and CDR2 FQNEAQ are derived from the germline V gene (reference sequence). The junction shows trimming of 6 bases on V and 3 bases on J, plus 12 bases between the germline ends. The chain employs TRBV7-9 and TRBJ2-1; a weak D assignment points to TRBD2 (5 bases agree). The sequenced sample was peripheral blood, obtained in the first trimester of pregnancy. The source is a female donor with multiple sclerosis, enrolled in a pregnancy study. The DNA sequence is as follows: TGTGCCAGCAGTAGAGGGCTCGACTACAATGAGCAGTTCTTC. Translation gives CASSRGLDYNEQFF.